The T cell receptor (beta chain) described here comes from a study of T cell responses to AZD1222 COVID-19 vaccine. Study summary: Second doses at about 4 or about 12 weeks were pooled.

Produced via immunoSEQ multiplex PCR; TCRdb's table is partial and in-frame only. The sample shows 110,000 to 150,000 clones, around 88% of them seen only once. Germline CDR1 reads SQVTM; CDR2 reads ANQGSEA. This CDR3 region has 13 residues. Trimming removed 4 bases from V and 3 bases from J, with 11 bases in between. Study-wide points: Spike-specific TCRs gained breadth and depth after people received two AZD1222 doses. Among the donors, most were white British and more were female, and clonal diversity was possibly underestimated. Regions 160-218 and 743-854 dominated among vaccine-associated CD4 TCRs spanning spike.

This clone appeared a single time. Its antigen is unidentified. This receptor was taken from an adult in good health. V gene TRBV29-1 combines with J gene TRBJ2-3, with D possibly matching TRBD2 (6 bases). This material consisted of peripheral blood, taken on day 0 of AZD1222 vaccination. The CDR3 protein is CSVVGGETDTQYF. CDR3 DNA: TGCAGCGTTGTCGGGGGAGAGACAGATACGCAGTATTTT.